The 13 T cell receptor beta chains listed next were all sequenced from one sample in a study of human T cells and chemical hapten exposure. From whole blood left unfractionated, total RNA was extracted. TCRdb passed the 5' RACE reads through MiXCR, listing each CDR3 protein once. The table has approximately 81,000 distinct CDR3 sequences, approximately 8% seen once. These receptors were taken from a male donor in good health.

The sample holds a few counts of this clonotype. The chain carries TRBV2 and TRBJ2-7; weak D call: TRBD1 (6 bases). This CDR3 spans 15 amino acids. CDR1 is SNHLY, CDR2 FYNNEI, per germline. The V end was cut by 5 bases, the J end by 5 bases, with 19 bases between. The CDR3 loop reads CASSNPQGYADEQYF. The CDR3 DNA reads TGTGCCAGCAGTAACCCACAGGGCTACGCGGACGAGCAGTACTTC.

There are a few counts of this clonotype. DNA for the CDR3: TGTGCCAGTAGGCCGGGACAGGGGCCTGGCTACACCTTC. Protein sequence: CASRPGQGPGYTF. The chain employs TRBV19 and TRBJ1-2, with 10 bases matching TRBD1. The V and J ends lost 6 bases and 7 bases, in that order; junction bases with no gene match: 5. CDR1 is LNHDA, CDR2 SQIVND, per germline (reference sequence). The CDR3 is 13 amino acids. The whole variable domain, filled in from reference TRBV19 and TRBJ1-2, reads DGGITQSPKYLFRKEGQNVTLSCEQNLNHDAMYWYRQDPGQGLRLIYYSQIVNDFQKGDIAEGYSVSREKKESFPLTVTSAQKNPTAFYLCASRPGQGPGYTFGSGTRLTVV.

This clonotype was seen repeatedly, ten times or more. The chain recombines TRBV7-2 with TRBJ2-5, with 10 positions matching TRBD1. V lost 1 base, J lost 6 bases, and 5 bases stayed unmatched. CDR1 is SGHTA and CDR2 is FQGNSA in the germline V gene. CDR3 size: 15 residues. This chain's CDR3 is CASSLVGQGSKTQYF. The CDR3 region has the DNA TGTGCCAGCAGCTTAGTGGGACAGGGGTCGAAGACCCAGTACTTC.

This clonotype has just a few counts. V and J are TRBV6-2 or TRBV6-3 and TRBJ2-2; a weak D match, TRBD2 (7 bases). The V end lost 6 bases, the J end lost 2 bases, and 10 bases lay between the germline ends. CDR3 size: 14 residues. The germline gives CDR1 MNHEY, CDR2 SVGEGT. The CDR3 protein is CASRRGPNTGELFF. The CDR3, as DNA: TGTGCCAGCAGGCGGGGGCCTAACACCGGGGAGCTGTTTTTT.

This clonotype occurred once. This could be a read error, since a much larger clone is one nucleotide away. The chain is built from TRBV27 and TRBJ2-3, with TRBD1 matching 8 bases. CDR1 is MNHEY and CDR2 is SMNVEV in the germline V gene (reference sequence). Losses at the gene ends were 5 bases for V and 6 bases for J; bases not matched to a gene: 10. The CDR3 length is 15 residues. For the CDR3, the DNA is TGTGCCAGCAGTCAAACAGACAGGGGACGTGATACGCAGTATTTT. It encodes CASSQTDRGRDTQYF.

At least ten counts were recorded for this clonotype. The chain is built from TRBV7-9 and TRBJ2-1, with unresolved D. V shed 5 bases and J shed 2 bases, with 22 bases lying between them. The V gene's germline CDR1 is SEHNR and CDR2 FQNEAQ (reference sequence). The CDR3 extends over 18 amino acids. The CDR3 DNA follows: TGTGCCAGCAGCCCCAACTTCGGATCAGCAGCAGCCTACAATGAGCAGTTCTTC. Protein sequence: CASSPNFGSAAAYNEQFF.

Worth noting for this clonotype: A much more abundant neighbour one base away suggests this may be a read error. The CDR3 does not close with the conserved phenylalanine or tryptophan, likely indicating a read error. The chain has TRBV27 and TRBJ2-2, with 8 positions matching TRBD1. Germline trimming cut 1 base from V and 3 bases from J; bases unmatched to any gene: 7. This CDR3 has 17 residues. In germline, CDR1 is MNHEY, CDR2 SMNVEV (reference sequence). The DNA for the CDR3 is TGTGCCAGCAGTTTATTAAAGCAGGGGGCGGACACCGGGGAGCTGTTTTTA. Translating gives CASSLLKQGADTGELFL.

The chain links TRBV20-1 to TRBJ2-2; a weak D match, TRBD2 (7 bases). Germline values: CDR1 DFQATT, CDR2 SNEGSKA (reference sequence). CDR3 length: 14 amino acids. The V gene lost 6 bases and the J gene lost 8 bases, with 19 bases spanning the gap. DNA for the CDR3: TGCAGTGCAAGGGGGGGCCAGTCCATGGGGGAGCTGTTTTTT. Amino acid sequence: CSARGGQSMGELFF.

In this sample, this clonotype turned up many times. The chain combines TRBV7-2 with TRBJ1-4, with D unclear. V gave up 3 bases and J gave up 4 bases, with 6 bases separating them. CDR3 length equals 13 residues. Germline CDR1 is SGHTA and CDR2 is FQGNSA. The CDR3 coding sequence is TGTGCCAGCAGCTTGCGTAATAATGAAAAACTGTTTTTT. Translating gives CASSLRNNEKLFF. Full variable domain (remainder filled in from reference TRBV7-2 and TRBJ1-4): GAGVSQSPSNKVTEKGKDVELRCDPISGHTALYWYRQSLGQGLEFLIYFQGNSAPDKSGLPSDRFSAERTGGSVSTLTIQRTQQEDSAVYLCASSLRNNEKLFFGSGTQLSVL.

Many counts were recorded for this clonotype. The J gene is TRBJ2-3, the V gene TRBV10-2; D is unresolved. The CDR3 extends over 12 amino acids. The V gene's germline CDR1 is WSHSY and CDR2 SAAADI. Trimming cost V 4 bases and J 2 bases, with 4 bases left between them. Here the CDR3 reads CASSVNTDTQYF. In nucleotides, the CDR3 is TGCGCCAGCAGTGTAAACACAGATACGCAGTATTTT.

The chain uses TRBV12-3 or TRBV12-4 and TRBJ1-1; D might be TRBD1 (6 bases). The CDR3 has 16 amino acids. Trimming stripped 5 bases from V and 0 bases from J, with 16 bases between. The CDR3 region is CASSLGTPLMNTEAFF. In DNA, the CDR3 is TGTGCCAGCAGTCTCGGGACACCGCTCATGAACACTGAAGCTTTCTTT.

This clonotype came up a few times. The chain recombines TRBV6-1 with TRBJ1-4; 7 bases align to TRBD1. J was trimmed by 4 bases and V by 7 bases; bases with no gene match: 9. The length of the CDR3 is 15 residues. Germline values: CDR1 MNHNS, CDR2 SASEGT. The CDR3 coding sequence is TGTGCCAGCACCCTCTTCGGGACAGATAATGAAAAACTGTTTTTT. Translation: CASTLFGTDNEKLFF.

In its sample, this clonotype ranks as medium-sized. The V and J genes are TRBV4-2 and TRBJ2-3; 8 nucleotides line up with TRBD2. This CDR3 is 16 amino acids long. V lost 0 bases and J lost 3; bases outside the gene matches: 5. Germline V gives CDR1 LGHNA, CDR2 YNFKEQ. The CDR3 region is CASSQERGGGTDTQYF. The CDR3, as DNA: TGTGCCAGCAGCCAAGAAAGAGGCGGGGGGACAGATACGCAGTATTTT.